The 22 T cell receptor beta chains reported below all come from one sample, sequenced in a study of T cell clones after liver transplantation. Sequencing used immunoSEQ multiplex PCR; TCRdb keeps in-frame clones, though not all of them. The table lists just over 60,000 clones, 71% of them singletons. The sequenced sample was CD4+ T cells from blood, obtained before liver transplant. The origin of the receptors is a human donor who received a liver transplant.

This chain connects TRBV11-2 to TRBJ2-1, with D possibly being TRBD1 (6 bases). V dropped 0 bases and J dropped 6 bases, with 12 bases sitting between them. The CDR3 runs 15 residues. CDR1 is SGHAT, CDR2 FQNNGV, per germline. CDR3 sequence (DNA): TGTGCCAGCAGCTTAGATGAAGCGGACAGCAATGAGCAGTTCTTC. This translates into CASSLDEADSNEQFF.

The rearrangement uses TRBV15 and TRBJ1-4; no firm D call. V dropped 4 bases and J dropped 0 bases, with 9 bases sitting between them. Per the germline V gene, CDR1 is LNHNV and CDR2 is YYDKDF (reference sequence). The CDR3 covers 15 residues. CDR3 DNA: TGTGCCACCAGCAAGGCGCGGGCAACTAATGAAAAACTGTTTTTT. It codes for CATSKARATNEKLFF. The whole variable domain, filled in from reference TRBV15 and TRBJ1-4, reads DAMVIQNPRYQVTQFGKPVTLSCSQTLNHNVMYWYQQKSSQAPKLLFHYYDKDFNNEADTPDNFQSRRPNTSFCFLDIRSPGLGDTAMYLCATSKARATNEKLFFGSGTQLSVL.

This chain links TRBV18 with TRBJ2-3, with 9 positions matching TRBD2. V was clipped by 0 bases and J by 2 bases; unmatched bases: 6. The CDR3 spans 17 residues. Germline loops: CDR1 KGHSH, CDR2 LQKENI. CDR3 nucleotides: TGTGCCAGCTCACCACCCTTGTTAGCGGGGGCCACAGATACGCAGTATTTT. Its protein is CASSPPLLAGATDTQYF.

The chain employs TRBV6-5 and TRBJ2-3; possibly TRBD2 for D (6 bases). V lost 2 bases to trimming and J lost 4 bases, with 13 bases between them. Germline V CDR1 and CDR2: MNHEY, SVGAGI. This CDR3 is built from 15 residues. CDR3 in amino acids: CASSYGWGEADTQYF. The CDR3 DNA reads as TGTGCCAGCAGTTACGGGTGGGGGGAGGCAGATACGCAGTATTTT.

The chain uses TRBV9 and TRBJ1-1; 11 bases are a match to TRBD1. CDR1 and CDR2 from the germline V gene are SGDLS and YYNGEE. This CDR3 is built from 15 residues. J was trimmed by 6 bases and V by 3 bases; bases with no gene match: 7. The CDR3 DNA reads as TGTGCCAGCAGCGCGCAGGACAGGGGGCAGTCTGAAGCTTTCTTT. Its protein is CASSAQDRGQSEAFF.

The chain's CDR3 is CASSIDRATYEQYF. The CDR3 nucleotides are TGTGCCAGTAGTATAGATAGAGCTACCTACGAGCAGTACTTC. The chain joins TRBV19 to TRBJ2-7; D is unclear. CDR3 size: 14 residues. Looked up from germline, CDR1 is LNHDA and CDR2 is SQIVND (reference sequence). V lost 0 bases to trimming and J lost 2 bases, with 8 bases between them.

This chain uses TRBV28 with TRBJ2-6; 7 nucleotides line up with TRBD1. The ends lost 11 bases at V and 4 bases at J; junction bases unmatched: 5. CDR1 is MDHEN and CDR2 is SYDVKM in the germline V gene. This CDR3 is 13 amino acids long. The CDR3 protein is CAEQGPGANVLTF. The CDR3 DNA reads TGTGCCGAACAGGGGCCGGGGGCCAACGTCCTGACTTTC. The complete variable domain, with remaining parts taken from reference TRBV28 and TRBJ2-6, reads DVKVTQSSRYLVKRTGEKVFLECVQDMDHENMFWYRQDPGLGLRLIYFSYDVKMKEKGDIPEGYSVSREKKERFSLILESASTNQTSMYLCAEQGPGANVLTFGAGSRLTVL.

The chain employs TRBV12-5 and TRBJ2-7, with 7 nucleotides matching TRBD1. The CDR3 consists of 13 residues. In germline, CDR1 is LGHNT, CDR2 FRNRAP. The CDR3: CEQTGPSSYEQYF. CDR3 sequence (DNA): TGTGAGCAGACAGGGCCCAGCTCCTACGAGCAGTACTTC. Complete variable domain (other parts from reference TRBV12-5 and TRBJ2-7): DARVTQTPRHKVTEMGQEVTMRCQPILGHNTVFWYRQTMMQGLELLAYFRNRAPLDDSGMPKDRFSAEMPDATLATLKIQPSEPRDSAVYFCEQTGPSSYEQYFGPGTRLTVT.

The chain is built from TRBV19 and TRBJ2-7; 7 bases agree with TRBD1. Germline assignment: CDR1 LNHDA and CDR2 SQIVND (reference sequence). Unmatched junction bases numbered 5, after V lost 5 bases and J lost 4 bases. The CDR3 runs 13 residues. CDR3 in DNA: TGTGCCAGTAGTGCCGACAGGGAGTACGAGCAGTACTTC. Its translation: CASSADREYEQYF.

This clone was seen just once. This chain uses TRBV5-1 with TRBJ2-3, with 10 bases fitting TRBD2. The germline gives CDR1 SGHRS, CDR2 YFSETQ. The trim removed 1 base at V and 5 bases at J, leaving 13 bases unmatched. The CDR3 consists of 18 residues. The CDR3 loop reads CASSLPPLAGAAGDTQYF. The CDR3 coding sequence is TGCGCCAGCAGCTTGCCTCCTCTAGCGGGGGCTGCGGGAGATACGCAGTATTTT. Full variable domain (rest looked up from reference TRBV5-1 and TRBJ2-3): KAGVTQTPRYLIKTRGQQVTLSCSPISGHRSVSWYQQTPGQGLQFLFEYFSETQRNKGNFPGRFSGRQFSNSRSEMNVSTLELGDSALYLCASSLPPLAGAAGDTQYFGPGTRLTVL.

This chain joins TRBV2 and TRBJ1-5; the D is unclear. The CDR3 spans 13 residues. The V gene lost 6 bases and the J gene lost 9 bases, with 15 bases spanning the gap. From germline, CDR1 is SNHLY and CDR2 FYNNEI. The CDR3 coding sequence is TGTGCCAGCAGAGTGGCAGGATGGTCGCCCCAGCATTTT. This translates into CASRVAGWSPQHF.

The rearrangement uses TRBV6-1 and TRBJ2-7, with TRBD1 matching over 9 bases. CDR3 length: 15 amino acids. The germline V gene encodes CDR1 MNHNS and CDR2 SASEGT. The V gene end was trimmed by 2 bases and the J gene end by 4 bases; junction bases not matched to a gene: 6. The CDR3 spells CASSERTGERYEQYF. CDR3 sequence (DNA): TGTGCCAGCAGTGAACGGACAGGGGAACGGTACGAGCAGTACTTC.

This clone was detected only once. The genes are TRBV9 and TRBJ2-1; 12 nucleotides agree with TRBD1. Germline V gene sequence: CDR1 SGDLS, CDR2 YYNGEE. This CDR3 is built from 16 residues. Trimming cost V 0 bases and J 5 bases; bases outside gene matches: 3. The CDR3 protein is CASSVGGQGANNEQFF. DNA of the CDR3: TGTGCCAGCAGCGTAGGGGGACAGGGGGCTAACAATGAGCAGTTCTTC.

The gene calls are TRBV6-1 and TRBJ2-1; TRBD2 agrees at 10 bases. The CDR3 has 14 residues. CDR1 is MNHNS and CDR2 is SASEGT in the germline V gene. Trimming cost V 6 bases and J 5 bases; bases outside gene matches: 4. The CDR3 here is CASSEGLANNEQFF. The CDR3 DNA sequence: TGTGCCAGCAGCGAGGGACTAGCGAACAATGAGCAGTTCTTC.

V usage is TRBV15 and J usage is TRBJ1-1; no clear D gene. This CDR3 spans 18 amino acids. The germline CDR1 and CDR2 sequences are LNHNV and YYDKDF (reference sequence). V dropped 4 bases and J dropped 7 bases, with 28 bases sitting between them. Here the CDR3 reads CATSITKTLGGRIGEAFF. CDR3 bases: TGTGCCACCAGCATAACGAAAACTCTCGGAGGCAGAATTGGTGAAGCTTTCTTT.

The gene calls are TRBV7-9 and TRBJ2-7, with TRBD2 identical over 9 bases. This CDR3 spans 14 amino acids. In germline, CDR1 is SEHNR, CDR2 FQNEAQ (reference sequence). Germline trimming cut 3 bases from V and 3 bases from J; bases unmatched to any gene: 3. The CDR3 coding sequence is TGTGCCAGCAGCTTCGGGACTAGCCTCTACGAGCAGTACTTC. Protein: CASSFGTSLYEQYF. The full variable domain, in which reference TRBV7-9 and TRBJ2-7 provide the parts outside the CDR3, is DTGVSQNPRHKITKRGQNVTFRCDPISEHNRLYWYRQTLGQGPEFLTYFQNEAQLEKSRLLSDRFSAERPKGSFSTLEIQRTEQGDSAMYLCASSFGTSLYEQYFGPGTRLTVT.

J is TRBJ1-1 and V is TRBV5-6, with no clear D. CDR3 size: 14 residues. CDR1 and CDR2 from the germline V gene are SGHDT and YYEEEE. V lost 0 bases to trimming and J lost 11 bases, with 17 bases between them. CDR3 sequence (DNA): TGTGCCAGCAGCTTGGGGACGTTCCCGCGGGGTGCTTTCTTT. It specifies CASSLGTFPRGAFF.

V usage is TRBV5-4 and J usage is TRBJ2-7; D is perhaps TRBD1 (6 bases). Trimming removed 5 bases at V and 3 bases at J, with 15 bases between. The length of the CDR3 is 14 residues. Per germline, CDR1 SGHNT and CDR2 YYREEE (reference sequence). CDR3 sequence reads: CASSPGAPLYEQYF. CDR3 bases: TGTGCCAGCAGTCCAGGGGCCCCCCTCTACGAGCAGTACTTC.

This clone was counted a few times. One end of the junction does not line up with germline, which may come from a read error. This chain joins TRBV7-7 and TRBJ2-1; D assignment may be TRBD1 or TRBD2 (5 bases each). Germline V gene lookup returns CDR1 SSHAT and CDR2 FNYEAQ (reference sequence). This CDR3 is built from 15 residues. The CDR3 DNA is TGTGCTAGCAGCTTAGCGCAGGGTTCCTACAATGAGCAGTTCTTC. It encodes CASSLAQGSYNEQFF.

The J gene is TRBJ2-7, the V gene TRBV5-1; 8 bases map to TRBD1. The V gene's germline CDR1 is SGHRS and CDR2 YFSETQ. The CDR3 length is 14 residues. The J segment lost 6 bases and the V segment lost 7 bases, leaving 12 bases of the junction unmatched. The CDR3 DNA sequence: TGCGCCAGCCGCGAAGGGGCAGGGGGCTTCGAGCAGTACTTC. Encoded protein: CASREGAGGFEQYF. The full variable domain, its missing parts supplied by reference TRBV5-1 and TRBJ2-7, is KAGVTQTPRYLIKTRGQQVTLSCSPISGHRSVSWYQQTPGQGLQFLFEYFSETQRNKGNFPGRFSGRQFSNSRSEMNVSTLELGDSALYLCASREGAGGFEQYFGPGTRLTVT.

The DNA of the CDR3 is TGCGCCAGCAGCTTGGGTGGCGGGGGGGGCACAGATACGCAGTATTTT. It specifies CASSLGGGGGTDTQYF. The chain is built from TRBV5-1 and TRBJ2-3, with 9 bases identical to TRBD2. V was pared by 0 bases and J by 1 base, with 3 bases of the junction left unmatched. The germline V gene encodes CDR1 SGHRS and CDR2 YFSETQ. This CDR3 contains 16 residues. The full variable domain, with the rest looked up from reference TRBV5-1 and TRBJ2-3, is KAGVTQTPRYLIKTRGQQVTLSCSPISGHRSVSWYQQTPGQGLQFLFEYFSETQRNKGNFPGRFSGRQFSNSRSEMNVSTLELGDSALYLCASSLGGGGGTDTQYFGPGTRLTVL.

This chain links TRBV5-5 with TRBJ2-5, with D perhaps matching TRBD1 (7 bases). This CDR3 has 16 residues. Trimming took 0 bases from V and 7 from J, leaving 19 bases between them. Germline assignment: CDR1 SGHKS and CDR2 YYEKEE (reference sequence). DNA for the CDR3: TGTGCCAGCAGCTTGGAGGCCGGAGGGCAGGGGGTGACCCAGTACTTC. Translation: CASSLEAGGQGVTQYF. Drawing the rest from reference TRBV5-5 and TRBJ2-5, the complete variable domain is DAGVTQSPTHLIKTRGQQVTLRCSPISGHKSVSWYQQVLGQGPQFIFQYYEKEERGRGNFPDRFSARQFPNYSSELNVNALLLGDSALYLCASSLEAGGQGVTQYFGPGTRLLVL.